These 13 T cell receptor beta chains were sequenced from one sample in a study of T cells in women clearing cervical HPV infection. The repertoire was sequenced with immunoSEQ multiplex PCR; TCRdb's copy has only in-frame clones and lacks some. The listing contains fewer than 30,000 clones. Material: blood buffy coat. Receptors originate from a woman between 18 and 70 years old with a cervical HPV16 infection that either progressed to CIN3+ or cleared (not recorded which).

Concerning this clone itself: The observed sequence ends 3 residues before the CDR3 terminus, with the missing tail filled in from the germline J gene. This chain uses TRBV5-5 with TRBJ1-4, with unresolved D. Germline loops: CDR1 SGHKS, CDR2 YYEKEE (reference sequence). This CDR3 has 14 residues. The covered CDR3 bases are TGTGCCAGCAGCTTGACGCTAGGTGATTCACCA. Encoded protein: CASSLTLGDSP. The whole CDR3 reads CASSLTLGDSPLFF.

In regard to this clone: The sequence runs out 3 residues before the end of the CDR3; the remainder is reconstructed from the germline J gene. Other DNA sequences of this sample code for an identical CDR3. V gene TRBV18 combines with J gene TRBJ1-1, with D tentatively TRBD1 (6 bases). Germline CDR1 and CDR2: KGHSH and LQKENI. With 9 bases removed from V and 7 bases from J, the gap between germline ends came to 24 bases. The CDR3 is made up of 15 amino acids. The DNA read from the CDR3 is TGTGCCAGTCAAACAGGGTATGACCGCGACAATGAA. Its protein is CASQTGYDRDNE. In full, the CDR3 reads CASQTGYDRDNEAFF.

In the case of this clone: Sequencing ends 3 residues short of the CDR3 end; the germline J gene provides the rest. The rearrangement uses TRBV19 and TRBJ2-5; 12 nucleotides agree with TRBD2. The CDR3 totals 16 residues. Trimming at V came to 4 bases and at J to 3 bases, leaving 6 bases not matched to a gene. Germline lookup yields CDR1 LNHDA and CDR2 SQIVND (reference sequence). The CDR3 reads CASSTRLAGDEETQYF. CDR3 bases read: TGTGCCAGTAGTACAAGACTAGCGGGGGACGAAGAGACC.

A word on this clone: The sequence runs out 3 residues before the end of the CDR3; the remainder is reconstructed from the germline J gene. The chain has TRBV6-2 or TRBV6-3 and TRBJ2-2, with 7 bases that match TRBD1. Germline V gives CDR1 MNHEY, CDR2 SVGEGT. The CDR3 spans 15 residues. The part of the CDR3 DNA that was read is TGTGCCAGCAGTTCGCCGACAGGGCCTAATGAAAAG. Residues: CASSSPTGPNEK. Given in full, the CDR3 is CASSSPTGPNEKLFF.

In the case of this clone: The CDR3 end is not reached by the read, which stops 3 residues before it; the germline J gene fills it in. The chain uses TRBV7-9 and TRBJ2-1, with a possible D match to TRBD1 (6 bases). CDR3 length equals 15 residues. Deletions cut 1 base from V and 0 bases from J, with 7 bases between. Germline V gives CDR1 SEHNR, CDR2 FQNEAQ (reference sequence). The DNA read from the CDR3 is TGTGCCAGCAGCTTAGTGGGGGCCTCCTACAATGAG. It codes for CASSLVGASYNE. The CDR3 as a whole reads CASSLVGASYNEQFF. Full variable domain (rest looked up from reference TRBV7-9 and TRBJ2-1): DTGVSQNPRHKITKRGQNVTFRCDPISEHNRLYWYRQTLGQGPEFLTYFQNEAQLEKSRLLSDRFSAERPKGSFSTLEIQRTEQGDSAMYLCASSLVGASYNEQFFGPGTRLTVL.

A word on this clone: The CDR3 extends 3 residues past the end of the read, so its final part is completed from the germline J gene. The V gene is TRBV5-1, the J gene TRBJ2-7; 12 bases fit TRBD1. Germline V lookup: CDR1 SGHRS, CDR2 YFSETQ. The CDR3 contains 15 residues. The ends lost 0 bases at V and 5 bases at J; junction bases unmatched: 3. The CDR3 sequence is CASSLAGTGGDEQYF. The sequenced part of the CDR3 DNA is TGCGCCAGCAGCTTGGCCGGGACAGGGGGCGACGAG.

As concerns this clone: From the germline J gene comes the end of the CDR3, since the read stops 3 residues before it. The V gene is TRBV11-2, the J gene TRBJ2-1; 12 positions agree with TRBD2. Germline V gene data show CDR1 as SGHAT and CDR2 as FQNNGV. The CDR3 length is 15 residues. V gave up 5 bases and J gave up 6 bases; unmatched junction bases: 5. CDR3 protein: CASSPSGRAFNEQFF. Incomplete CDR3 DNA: TGTGCCAGCAGCCCTAGCGGGAGGGCCTTCAATGAG.

CDR3 residues: CASSLVGQINEQFF. The sequenced part of the CDR3 DNA is TGTGCCAGCAGCTTAGTGGGGCAGATCAATGAG. The V gene is TRBV7-9, the J gene TRBJ2-1, with D maybe TRBD1 (5 bases). The read finishes 3 residues shy of the CDR3 end, and the germline J gene is used to complete it. Germline-derived CDR1 and CDR2 are SEHNR and FQNEAQ (reference sequence). CDR3 length: 14 amino acids. Deletions cut 1 base from V and 6 bases from J, with 10 bases between.

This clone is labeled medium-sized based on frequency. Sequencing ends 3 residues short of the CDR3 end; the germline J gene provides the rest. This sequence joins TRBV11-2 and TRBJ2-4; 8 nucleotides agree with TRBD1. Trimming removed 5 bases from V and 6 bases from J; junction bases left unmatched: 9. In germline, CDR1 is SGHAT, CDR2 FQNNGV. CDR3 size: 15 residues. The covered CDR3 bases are TGTGCCAGCAGCACCAGGACAGGGAATGGAAACATT. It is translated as CASSTRTGNGNI. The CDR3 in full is CASSTRTGNGNIQYF.

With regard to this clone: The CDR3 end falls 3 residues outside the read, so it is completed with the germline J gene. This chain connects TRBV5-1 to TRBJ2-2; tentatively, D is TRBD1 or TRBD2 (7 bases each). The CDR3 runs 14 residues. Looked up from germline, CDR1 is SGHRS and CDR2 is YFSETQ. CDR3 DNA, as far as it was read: TGCGCCAGCAGCTGGGGAGGGGGCTGTGAAAAG. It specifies CASSWGGGCEK. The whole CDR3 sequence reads CASSWGGGCEKLFF.

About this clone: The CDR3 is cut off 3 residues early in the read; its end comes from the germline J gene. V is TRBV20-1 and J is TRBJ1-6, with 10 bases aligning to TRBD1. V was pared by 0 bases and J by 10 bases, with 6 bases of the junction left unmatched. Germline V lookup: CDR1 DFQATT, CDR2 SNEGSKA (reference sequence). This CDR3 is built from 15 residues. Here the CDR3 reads CSARDRGTGDSPLHF. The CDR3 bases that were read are TGCAGTGCTAGAGATAGGGGGACAGGGGACTCACCC.

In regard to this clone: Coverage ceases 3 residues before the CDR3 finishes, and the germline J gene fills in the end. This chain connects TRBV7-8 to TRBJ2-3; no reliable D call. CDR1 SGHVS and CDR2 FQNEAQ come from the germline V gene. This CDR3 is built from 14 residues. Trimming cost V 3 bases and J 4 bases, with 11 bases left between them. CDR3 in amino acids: CASSLGSWSDTQYF. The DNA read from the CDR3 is TGTGCCAGCAGCTTGGGCAGCTGGTCAGATACG.

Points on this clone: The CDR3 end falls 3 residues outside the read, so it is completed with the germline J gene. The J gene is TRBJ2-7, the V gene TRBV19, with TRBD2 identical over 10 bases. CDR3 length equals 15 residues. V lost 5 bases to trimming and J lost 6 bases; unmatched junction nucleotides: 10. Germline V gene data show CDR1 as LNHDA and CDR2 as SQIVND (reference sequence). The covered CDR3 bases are TGTGCCAGTAGTCAAAGCGGGAGGGCCACTAGCGAG. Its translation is CASSQSGRATSE. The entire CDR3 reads CASSQSGRATSEQYF.